This record covers a single TCR beta chain. The antigen is undetermined. This sample was taken from a study of beta chain features in type 1 diabetes. The trim removed 6 bases at V and 6 bases at J, leaving 4 bases unmatched. Germline lookup yields CDR1 MDHEN and CDR2 SYDVKM. CDR3 size: 12 residues. Sorted cells reached over 95% purity in every population. cDNA synthesis used the whole RNA isolate, giving expressed TCRB sequences. Reads from naive, central memory and regulatory T cell samples averaged about 3.3 million. The protocol was immunoSEQ multiplex PCR, while the TCRdb copy is restricted to in-frame clones and leaves out a portion. The sample lists around 300,000 clones; roughly 11% were seen once. Study results and caveats: PCR might show a preference for shorter templates, equally across patients and controls. Among patients with Type 1 diabetes, TCRB CDR3s were moderately but significantly shorter in every one of the four CD4+ subsets.

This rearrangement joins TRBV28 to TRBJ2-7; 8 bases agree with TRBD1. Sample: naive CD4+ T cells from blood. The receptor was derived from a woman under 40 in good health. The CDR3 nucleotides read TGTGCCAGCAGGGACAGGGTGGTCGAGCAGTACTTC. Protein sequence: CASRDRVVEQYF.